This T cell receptor (beta chain) was observed in a study of T cells in localized non-small cell lung cancer. The repertoire was sequenced with immunoSEQ multiplex PCR; TCRdb's copy has only in-frame clones and lacks some. The sample holds roughly 3,000 clones, 24% seen once. This material consisted of lung tumor tissue, taken before any cancer treatment. The receptor's source is a male donor older than 55 with stage II lung adenocarcinoma.

The DNA for the CDR3 is TGTGCCTGGAGCCCTGGGGCAGGGCATTCCTACGAGCAGTACTTC. Its protein product is CAWSPGAGHSYEQYF. The chain joins TRBV30 to TRBJ2-7; maybe TRBD1 (5 bases). Trimming cost V 3 bases and J 1 base, with 16 bases left between them. Germline V gene sequence: CDR1 GTSNPN, CDR2 SVGIG (reference sequence). The CDR3 consists of 15 residues.